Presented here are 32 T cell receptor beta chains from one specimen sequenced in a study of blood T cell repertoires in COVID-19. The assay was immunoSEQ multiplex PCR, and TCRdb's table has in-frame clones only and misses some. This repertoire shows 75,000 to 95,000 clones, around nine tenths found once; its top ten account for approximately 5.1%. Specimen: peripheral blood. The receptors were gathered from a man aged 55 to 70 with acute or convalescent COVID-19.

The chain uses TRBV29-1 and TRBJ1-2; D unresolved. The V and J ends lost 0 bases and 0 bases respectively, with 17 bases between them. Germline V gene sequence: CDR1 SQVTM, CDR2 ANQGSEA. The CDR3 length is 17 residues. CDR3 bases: TGCAGCGTTGAAGAGTCCACCGTCAGCGGCTCTAACTATGGCTACACCTTC. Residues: CSVEESTVSGSNYGYTF.

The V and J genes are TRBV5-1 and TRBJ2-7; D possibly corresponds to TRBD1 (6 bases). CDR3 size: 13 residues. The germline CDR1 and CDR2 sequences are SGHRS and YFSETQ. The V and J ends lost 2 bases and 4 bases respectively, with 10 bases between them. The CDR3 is CASSFLQGYEQYF. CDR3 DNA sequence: TGCGCCAGCAGCTTCCTACAGGGATACGAGCAGTACTTC.

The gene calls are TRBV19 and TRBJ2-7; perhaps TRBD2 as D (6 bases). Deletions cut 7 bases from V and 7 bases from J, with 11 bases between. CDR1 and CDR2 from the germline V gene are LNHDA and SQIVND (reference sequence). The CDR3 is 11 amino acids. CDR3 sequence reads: CASTNGGEQYF. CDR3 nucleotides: TGTGCCAGTACCAATGGGGGGGAGCAGTACTTC.

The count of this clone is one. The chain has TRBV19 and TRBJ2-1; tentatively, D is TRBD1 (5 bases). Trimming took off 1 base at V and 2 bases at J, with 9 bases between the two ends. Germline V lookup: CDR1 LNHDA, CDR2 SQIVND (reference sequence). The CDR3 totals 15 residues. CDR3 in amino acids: CASSIAGNPYNEQFF. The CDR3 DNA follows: TGTGCCAGTAGTATAGCAGGGAACCCCTACAATGAGCAGTTCTTC.

CDR3 DNA: TGTGCCAGTAGCACAGGGGTCTCTGGAAACACCATATATTTT. It is translated as CASSTGVSGNTIYF. The chain uses TRBV19 and TRBJ1-3; 7 bases map to TRBD1. CDR1 is LNHDA, CDR2 SQIVND, per germline (reference sequence). This CDR3 spans 14 amino acids. J lost 0 bases, V lost 6 bases, and 2 bases had no gene match.

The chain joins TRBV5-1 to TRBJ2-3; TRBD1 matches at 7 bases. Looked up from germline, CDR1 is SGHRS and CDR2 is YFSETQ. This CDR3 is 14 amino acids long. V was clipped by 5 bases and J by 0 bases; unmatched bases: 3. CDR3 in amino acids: CASRGQVSTDTQYF. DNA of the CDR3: TGCGCCAGCAGAGGACAGGTTAGCACAGATACGCAGTATTTT.

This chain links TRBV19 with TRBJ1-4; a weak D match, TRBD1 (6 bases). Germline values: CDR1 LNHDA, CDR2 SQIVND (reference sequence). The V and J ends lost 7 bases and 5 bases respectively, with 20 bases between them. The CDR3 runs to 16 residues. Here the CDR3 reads CASTPSPGGRNEKLFF. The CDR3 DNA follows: TGTGCCAGTACCCCGTCACCGGGGGGGCGAAATGAAAAACTGTTTTTT. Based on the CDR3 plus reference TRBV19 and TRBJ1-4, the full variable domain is DGGITQSPKYLFRKEGQNVTLSCEQNLNHDAMYWYRQDPGQGLRLIYYSQIVNDFQKGDIAEGYSVSREKKESFPLTVTSAQKNPTAFYLCASTPSPGGRNEKLFFGSGTQLSVL.

The CDR3 DNA reads TGTGCCAGCAGTTTAAGACAGGGGGACGAGCAGTACTTC. Its protein product is CASSLRQGDEQYF. This chain uses TRBV27 with TRBJ2-7; 9 bases match TRBD1. The CDR3 is 13 amino acids. CDR1 is MNHEY and CDR2 is SMNVEV in the germline V gene (reference sequence). The ends lost 2 bases at V and 5 bases at J; junction bases unmatched: 1.

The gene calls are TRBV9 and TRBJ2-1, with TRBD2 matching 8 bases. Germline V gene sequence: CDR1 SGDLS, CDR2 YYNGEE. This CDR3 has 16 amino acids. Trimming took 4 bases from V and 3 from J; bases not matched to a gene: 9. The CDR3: CASSLRGGHDYNEQFF. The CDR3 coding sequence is TGTGCCAGCAGCCTCCGGGGGGGGCACGACTACAATGAGCAGTTCTTC.

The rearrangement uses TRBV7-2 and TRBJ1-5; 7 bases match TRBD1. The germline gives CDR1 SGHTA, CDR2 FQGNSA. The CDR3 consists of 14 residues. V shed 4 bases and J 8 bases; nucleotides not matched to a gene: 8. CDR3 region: CASSSGQAFKPQHF. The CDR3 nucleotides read TGTGCCAGCAGCTCAGGACAGGCCTTCAAGCCCCAGCATTTT. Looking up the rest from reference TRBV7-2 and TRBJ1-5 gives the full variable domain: GAGVSQSPSNKVTEKGKDVELRCDPISGHTALYWYRQSLGQGLEFLIYFQGNSAPDKSGLPSDRFSAERTGGSVSTLTIQRTQQEDSAVYLCASSSGQAFKPQHFGDGTRLSIL.

The CDR3 DNA is TGTGCCAGTTCTCACAACAGGGAAGGCTATGGCTACACCTTC. Its translation is CASSHNREGYGYTF. The chain carries TRBV6-5 and TRBJ1-2; TRBD1 is a possible D gene (6 bases). The CDR3 is 14 amino acids. The germline gives CDR1 MNHEY, CDR2 SVGAGI. V was pared by 9 bases and J by 4 bases, with 18 bases between.

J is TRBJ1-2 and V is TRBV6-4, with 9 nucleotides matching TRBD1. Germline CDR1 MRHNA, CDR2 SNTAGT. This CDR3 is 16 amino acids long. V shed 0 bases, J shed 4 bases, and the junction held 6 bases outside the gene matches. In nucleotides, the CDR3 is TGTGCCAGCAGTGACTCTACAGGGGGCAGTATCTATGGCTACACCTTC. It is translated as CASSDSTGGSIYGYTF.

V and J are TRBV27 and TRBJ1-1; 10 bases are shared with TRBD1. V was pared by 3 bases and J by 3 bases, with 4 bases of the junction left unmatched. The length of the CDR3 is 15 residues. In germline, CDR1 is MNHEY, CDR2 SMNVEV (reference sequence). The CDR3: CASSFSDRGDTEAFF. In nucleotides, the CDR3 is TGTGCCAGCAGTTTTTCGGACAGGGGGGACACTGAAGCTTTCTTT.

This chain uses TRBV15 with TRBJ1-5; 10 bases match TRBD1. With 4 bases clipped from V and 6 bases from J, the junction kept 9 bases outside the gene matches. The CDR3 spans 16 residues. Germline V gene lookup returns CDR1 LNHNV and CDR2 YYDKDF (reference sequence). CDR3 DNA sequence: TGTGCCACCAGCAAACCGGGACAGGGGCAAAGTCAGCCCCAGCATTTT. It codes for CATSKPGQGQSQPQHF.

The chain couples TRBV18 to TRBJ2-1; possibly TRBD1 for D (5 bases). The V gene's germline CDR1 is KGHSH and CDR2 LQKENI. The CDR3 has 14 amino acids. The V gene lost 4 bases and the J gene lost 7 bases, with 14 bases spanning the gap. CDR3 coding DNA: TGTGCCAGCTCACGCTCGGACATCGGGAATGAGCAGTTCTTC. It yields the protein CASSRSDIGNEQFF.

CDR3 in amino acids: CAWNRGQTGELFF. CDR3 in DNA: TGTGCCTGGAACAGGGGACAGACCGGGGAGCTGTTTTTT. The chain carries TRBV30 and TRBJ2-2; 7 bases map to TRBD1. This CDR3 has 13 residues. CDR1 GTSNPN and CDR2 SVGIG come from the germline V gene (reference sequence). Unmatched junction bases numbered 4, after V lost 4 bases and J lost 5 bases.

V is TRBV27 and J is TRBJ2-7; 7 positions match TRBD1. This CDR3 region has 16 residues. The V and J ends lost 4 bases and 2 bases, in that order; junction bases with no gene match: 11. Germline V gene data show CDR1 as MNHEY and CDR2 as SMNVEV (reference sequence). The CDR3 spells CASSYVSPGQAYEQYF. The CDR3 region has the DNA TGTGCCAGCAGTTATGTCTCCCCTGGACAGGCCTACGAGCAGTACTTC.

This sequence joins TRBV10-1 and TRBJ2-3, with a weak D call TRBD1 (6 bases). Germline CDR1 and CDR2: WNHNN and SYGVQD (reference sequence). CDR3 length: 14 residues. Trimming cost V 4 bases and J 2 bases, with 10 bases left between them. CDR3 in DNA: TGCGCCAGCAGTGGAGGACAGCCCACAGATACGCAGTATTTT. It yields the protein CASSGGQPTDTQYF.

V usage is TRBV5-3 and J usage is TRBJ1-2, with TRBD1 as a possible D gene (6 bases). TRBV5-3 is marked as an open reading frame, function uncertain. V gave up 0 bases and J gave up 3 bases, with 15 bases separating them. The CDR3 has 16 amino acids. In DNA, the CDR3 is TGTGCCAGAAGCTTGGCGTGTTGTTCAGGGGACTATGGCTACACCTTC. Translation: CARSLACCSGDYGYTF.

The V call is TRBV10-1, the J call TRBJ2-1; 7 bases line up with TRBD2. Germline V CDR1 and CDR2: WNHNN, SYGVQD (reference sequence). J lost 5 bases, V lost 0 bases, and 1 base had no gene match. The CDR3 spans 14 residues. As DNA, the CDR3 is TGCGCCAGCAGTGAGTCGAGCGGGGACAATGAGCAGTTCTTC. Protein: CASSESSGDNEQFF.

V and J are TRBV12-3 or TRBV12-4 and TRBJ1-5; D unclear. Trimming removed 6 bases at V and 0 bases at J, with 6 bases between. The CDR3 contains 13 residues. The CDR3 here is CASSLYSNQPQHF. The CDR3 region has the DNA TGTGCCAGCAGCCTATATAGCAATCAGCCCCAGCATTTT.

The chain's CDR3 is CASSPDVGPQWYGYTF. CDR3 DNA sequence: TGTGCCAGCAGCCCCGATGTGGGGCCTCAGTGGTATGGCTACACCTTC. This chain links TRBV9 with TRBJ1-2, with a possible D match to TRBD1 (5 bases). Germline CDR1 reads SGDLS; CDR2 reads YYNGEE. V shed 4 bases and J shed 5 bases, with 21 bases lying between them. The CDR3 extends over 16 amino acids.

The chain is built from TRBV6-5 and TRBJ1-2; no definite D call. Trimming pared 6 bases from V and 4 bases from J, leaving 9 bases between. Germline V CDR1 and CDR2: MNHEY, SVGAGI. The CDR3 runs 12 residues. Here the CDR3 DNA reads TGTGCCAGCAGCCGGGTGGGCTATGGCTACACCTTC. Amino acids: CASSRVGYGYTF.

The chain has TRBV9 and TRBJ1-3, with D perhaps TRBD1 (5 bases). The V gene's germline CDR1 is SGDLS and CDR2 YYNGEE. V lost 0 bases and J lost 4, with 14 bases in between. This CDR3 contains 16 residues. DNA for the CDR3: TGTGCCAGCAGCGTAGGAAGGGGCTGGGCAGGAAACACCATATATTTT. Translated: CASSVGRGWAGNTIYF.

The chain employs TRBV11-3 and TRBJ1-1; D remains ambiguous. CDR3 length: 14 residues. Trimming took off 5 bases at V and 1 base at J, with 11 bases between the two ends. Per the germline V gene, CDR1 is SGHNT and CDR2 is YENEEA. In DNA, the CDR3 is TGTGCCAGCAGCCCCGATAGTTCGAACACTGAAGCTTTCTTT. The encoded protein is CASSPDSSNTEAFF.

The CDR3 region is CASSLAGGQETQYF. CDR3 DNA: TGTGCCAGTAGTTTAGCGGGGGGGCAAGAGACCCAGTACTTC. The chain couples TRBV19 to TRBJ2-5, with 11 bases matching TRBD2. Per the germline V gene, CDR1 is LNHDA and CDR2 is SQIVND (reference sequence). Trimming took 5 bases from V and 2 from J; bases not matched to a gene: 1. The CDR3 sequence is 14 residues long.

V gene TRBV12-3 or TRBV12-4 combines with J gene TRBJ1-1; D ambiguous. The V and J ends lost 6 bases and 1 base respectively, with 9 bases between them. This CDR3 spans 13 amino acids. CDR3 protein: CASRPTENTEAFF. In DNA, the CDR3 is TGTGCCAGCAGACCTACAGAGAACACTGAAGCTTTCTTT.

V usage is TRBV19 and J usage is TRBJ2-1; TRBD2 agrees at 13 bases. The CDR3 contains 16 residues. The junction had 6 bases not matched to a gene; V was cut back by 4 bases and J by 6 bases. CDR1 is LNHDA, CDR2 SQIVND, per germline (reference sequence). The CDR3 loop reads CASSSGLAGAPNEQFF. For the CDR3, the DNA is TGTGCCAGTAGTAGCGGACTAGCGGGGGCCCCCAATGAGCAGTTCTTC.

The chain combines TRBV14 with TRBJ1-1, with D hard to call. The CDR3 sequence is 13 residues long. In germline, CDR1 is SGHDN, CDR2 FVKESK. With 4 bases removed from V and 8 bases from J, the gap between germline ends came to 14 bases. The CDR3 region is CASSRGIRREAFF. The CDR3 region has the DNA TGTGCCAGCAGCCGAGGGATAAGAAGAGAAGCTTTCTTT.

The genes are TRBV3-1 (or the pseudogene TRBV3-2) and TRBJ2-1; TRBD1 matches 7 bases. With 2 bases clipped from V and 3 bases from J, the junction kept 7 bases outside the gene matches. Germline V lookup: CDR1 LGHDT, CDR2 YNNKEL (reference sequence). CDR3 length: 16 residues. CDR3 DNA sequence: TGTGCCAGCAGCCAAAAATCCCGGGACAGCTACAATGAGCAGTTCTTC. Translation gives CASSQKSRDSYNEQFF.

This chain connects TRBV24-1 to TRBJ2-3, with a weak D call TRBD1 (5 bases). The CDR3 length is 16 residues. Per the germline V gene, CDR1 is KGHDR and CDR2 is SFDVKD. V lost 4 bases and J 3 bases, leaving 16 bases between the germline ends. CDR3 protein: CATSDPRPGKTDTQYF. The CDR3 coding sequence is TGTGCCACCAGTGACCCAAGGCCAGGGAAGACAGATACGCAGTATTTT.

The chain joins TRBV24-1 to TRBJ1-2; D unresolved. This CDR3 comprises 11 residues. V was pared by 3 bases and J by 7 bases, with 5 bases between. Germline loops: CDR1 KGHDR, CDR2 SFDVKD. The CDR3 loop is CATSDGGGYTF. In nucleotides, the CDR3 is TGTGCCACCAGTGATGGAGGTGGCTACACCTTC.